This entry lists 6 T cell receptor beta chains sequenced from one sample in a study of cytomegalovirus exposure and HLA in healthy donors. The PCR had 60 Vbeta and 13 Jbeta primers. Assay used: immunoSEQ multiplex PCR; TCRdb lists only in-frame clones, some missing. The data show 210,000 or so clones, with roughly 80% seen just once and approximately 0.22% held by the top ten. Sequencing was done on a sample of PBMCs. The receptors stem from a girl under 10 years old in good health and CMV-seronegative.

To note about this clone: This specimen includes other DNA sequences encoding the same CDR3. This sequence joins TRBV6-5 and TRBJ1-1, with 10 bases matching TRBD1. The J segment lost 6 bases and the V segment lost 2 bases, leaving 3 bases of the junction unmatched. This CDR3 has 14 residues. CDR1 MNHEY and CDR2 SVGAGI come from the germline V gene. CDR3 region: CASSYDRGRSEAFF. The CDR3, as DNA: TGTGCCAGCAGTTACGACAGGGGGCGGTCTGAAGCTTTCTTT.

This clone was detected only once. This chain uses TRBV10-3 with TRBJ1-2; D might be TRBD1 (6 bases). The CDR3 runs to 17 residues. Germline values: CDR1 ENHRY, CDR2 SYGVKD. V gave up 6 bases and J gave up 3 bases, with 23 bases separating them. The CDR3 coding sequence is TGTGCCATCAGCGACATTCACCTTAAACAGGGAGACTATGGCTACACCTTC. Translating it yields CAISDIHLKQGDYGYTF.

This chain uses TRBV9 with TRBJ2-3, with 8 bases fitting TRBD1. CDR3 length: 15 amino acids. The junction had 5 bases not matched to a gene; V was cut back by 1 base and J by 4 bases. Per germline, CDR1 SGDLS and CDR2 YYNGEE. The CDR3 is CASSVIGQGADTQYF. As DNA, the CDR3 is TGTGCCAGCAGCGTAATCGGACAGGGCGCAGATACGCAGTATTTT.

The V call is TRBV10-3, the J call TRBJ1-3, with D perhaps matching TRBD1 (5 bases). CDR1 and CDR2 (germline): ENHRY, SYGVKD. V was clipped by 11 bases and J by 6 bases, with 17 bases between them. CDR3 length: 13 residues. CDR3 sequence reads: CAASAGGENTIYF. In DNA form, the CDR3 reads TGTGCCGCCTCGGCGGGGGGGGAAAACACCATATATTTT.

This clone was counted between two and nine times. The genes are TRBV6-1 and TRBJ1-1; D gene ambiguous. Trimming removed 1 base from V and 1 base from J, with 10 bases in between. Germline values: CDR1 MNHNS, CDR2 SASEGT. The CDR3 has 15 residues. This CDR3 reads CASSEVGIKNTEAFF. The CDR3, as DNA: TGTGCCAGCAGTGAAGTCGGGATAAAGAACACTGAAGCTTTCTTT.

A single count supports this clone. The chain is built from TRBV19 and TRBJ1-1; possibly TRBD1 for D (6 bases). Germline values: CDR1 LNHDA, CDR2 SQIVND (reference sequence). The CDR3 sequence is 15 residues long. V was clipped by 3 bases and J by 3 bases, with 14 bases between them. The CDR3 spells CASSMSRTAYTEAFF. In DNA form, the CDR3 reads TGTGCCAGTAGTATGTCTCGGACAGCTTACACTGAAGCTTTCTTT. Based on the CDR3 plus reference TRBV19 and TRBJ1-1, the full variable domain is DGGITQSPKYLFRKEGQNVTLSCEQNLNHDAMYWYRQDPGQGLRLIYYSQIVNDFQKGDIAEGYSVSREKKESFPLTVTSAQKNPTAFYLCASSMSRTAYTEAFFGQGTRLTVV.